This note documents a single TCR beta chain sequence. This entry belongs to a study of patients and donors after allogeneic stem cell transplantation. TCRdb analysed the RT-PCR reads with MiXCR anew, one entry per CDR3 protein. Among about 160,000 distinct CDR3 sequences, about 32% were seen once, and the ten largest hold under 3.5%. The clonotype was recovered from a human donor who was either an allogeneic HSCT recipient or a stem cell or donor lymphocyte infusion donor (not recorded which). It is not recorded whose cells these are; they may come from a transplant donor. The sample consisted of blood, either unsorted or a sorted T cell fraction (not recorded which).

The CDR3 protein is CASSSGQSTYGYTF. CDR3 DNA: TGTGCCAGCAGCTCGGGACAGAGTACCTATGGCTACACCTTC. The V and J genes are TRBV5-4 and TRBJ1-2; 7 nucleotides match TRBD1. This CDR3 region has 14 residues. After removal of 3 bases from V and 4 bases from J, the junction contained 6 bases not matched to a gene. Germline lookup yields CDR1 SGHNT and CDR2 YYREEE (reference sequence).